The subject of this entry is one T cell receptor beta chain. CDR3 length: 12 residues. Trimming cost V 1 base and J 5 bases, with 4 bases left between them. CDR1 and CDR2 (germline): LNHDA, SQIVND (reference sequence). Method: immunoSEQ multiplex PCR; TCRdb's copy keeps in-frame clones and lacks some. The data contain about 170,000 clones, about 89% of them seen just once; the ten biggest clones take up 0.77%. The data were obtained in a study of blood T cell repertoires in COVID-19. Which cohort a participant joined came from the clinical history participants gave. The rearrangement joins TRBV19 to TRBJ2-3; D call uncertain. This receptor was taken from a woman aged 18-29 years who had recovered from COVID-19. The material sequenced was PBMCs or T cells enriched from blood (not recorded which). Here the CDR3 reads CASSIAKDTQYF. The CDR3 DNA is TGTGCCAGTAGTATAGCAAAAGATACGCAGTATTTT. Full variable domain (outside the CDR3, taken from reference TRBV19 and TRBJ2-3): DGGITQSPKYLFRKEGQNVTLSCEQNLNHDAMYWYRQDPGQGLRLIYYSQIVNDFQKGDIAEGYSVSREKKESFPLTVTSAQKNPTAFYLCASSIAKDTQYFGPGTRLTVL.